These 5 T cell receptor beta chains share one sample of origin, sequenced in a study of CD8+ T cells in alopecia areata. As the sequencing template, cDNA was produced by extracting RNA and reverse transcribing it. Using immunoSEQ multiplex PCR, the repertoire was profiled, and TCRdb retains in-frame clones only, with some absent. This repertoire shows some 96,000 clones, about 58% found once; its top ten account for 15% to 19%. The sample's treatment: oral pan-JAK inhibitor, 5-10 mg twice daily. Sample: CD8+ T cells sorted from blood, taken at week 4, from a patient treated with tofacitinib. The receptor source for this set is a human donor with alopecia areata.

J is TRBJ1-2 and V is TRBV25-1; TRBD1 agrees at 7 bases. The V gene's germline CDR1 is MGHDK and CDR2 SYGVNS. V shed 1 base, J shed 4 bases, and the junction held 6 bases outside the gene matches. The CDR3 loop spans 15 amino acids. CDR3 sequence: CASSEFTGDLYGYTF. CDR3 coding DNA: TGTGCCAGCAGTGAATTCACAGGGGACCTCTATGGCTACACCTTC.

The chain uses TRBV27 and TRBJ1-1; a possible D gene is TRBD1 (5 bases). The CDR3 is made up of 15 amino acids. V shed 7 bases and J shed 0 bases, with 15 bases lying between them. In germline, CDR1 is MNHEY, CDR2 SMNVEV (reference sequence). The CDR3 DNA follows: TGTGCCAGCACCCCTAGGGACGGATTGAACACTGAAGCTTTCTTT. Encoded protein: CASTPRDGLNTEAFF.

This clone was seen a few times. Other DNA sequences within the sample encode an identical CDR3. CDR3 region: CASRLAGAYEQYF. Here the CDR3 DNA reads TGCGCCAGCAGACTAGCGGGAGCCTACGAGCAGTACTTC. This rearrangement joins TRBV5-1 to TRBJ2-7; 11 bases match TRBD2. V shed 5 bases, J shed 2 bases, and the junction held 0 bases outside the gene matches. This CDR3 region has 13 residues. Per germline, CDR1 SGHRS and CDR2 YFSETQ.

The CDR3 region has the DNA TGTGCCAGCTCCACTCAAGGGTATAATGAGCAGTTCTTC. Translated, it gives CASSTQGYNEQFF. This sequence joins TRBV6-4 and TRBJ2-1; D is unclear. V was trimmed by 8 bases and J by 7 bases, leaving 15 bases between them. Germline-derived CDR1 and CDR2 are MRHNA and SNTAGT. There are 13 residues in the CDR3.

A remark on this clone: A much bigger clone sits one base away, suggesting this may be a read error. The chain joins TRBV2 to TRBJ2-7; D gene uncertain. Germline V CDR1 and CDR2: SNHLY, FYNNEI. The CDR3 has 13 residues. V was pared by 5 bases and J by 3 bases, with 11 bases between. The CDR3 is CASSLSIGYEQYF. In DNA, the CDR3 is TGTGCCAGCAGTTTATCGATCGGCTACGAGCAGTACTTC.